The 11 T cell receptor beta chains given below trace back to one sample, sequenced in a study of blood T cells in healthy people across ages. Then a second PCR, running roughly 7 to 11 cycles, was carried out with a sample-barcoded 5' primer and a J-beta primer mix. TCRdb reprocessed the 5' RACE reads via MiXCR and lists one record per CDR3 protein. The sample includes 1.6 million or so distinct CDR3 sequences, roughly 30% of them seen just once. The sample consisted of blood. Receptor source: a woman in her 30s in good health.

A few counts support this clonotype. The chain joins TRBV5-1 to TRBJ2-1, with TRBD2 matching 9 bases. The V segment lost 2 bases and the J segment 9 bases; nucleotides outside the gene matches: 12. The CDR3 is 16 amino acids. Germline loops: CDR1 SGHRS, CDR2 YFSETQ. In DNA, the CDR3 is TGCGCCAGCAGCTTATCCGGGACTAGCCCTGCGGGTGAGCAGTTCTTC. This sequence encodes CASSLSGTSPAGEQFF.

CDR3 residues: CASRSTSGTSYEQYF. Here the CDR3 DNA reads TGTGCCAGCAGGTCGACTAGCGGGACGAGCTACGAGCAGTACTTC. The V call is TRBV2, the J call TRBJ2-7; 11 nucleotides align to TRBD2. The CDR3 spans 15 residues. The germline CDR1 and CDR2 sequences are SNHLY and FYNNEI. V lost 6 bases, J lost 3 bases, and 7 bases stayed unmatched.

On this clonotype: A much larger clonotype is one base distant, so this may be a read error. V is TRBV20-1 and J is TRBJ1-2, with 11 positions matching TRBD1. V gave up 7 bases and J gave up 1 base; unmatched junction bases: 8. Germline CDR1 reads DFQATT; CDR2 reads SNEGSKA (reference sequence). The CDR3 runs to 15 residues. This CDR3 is CSVTGQGAFNYGYTF. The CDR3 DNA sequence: TGCAGTGTCACCGGACAGGGGGCTTTTAACTATGGCTACACCTTC.

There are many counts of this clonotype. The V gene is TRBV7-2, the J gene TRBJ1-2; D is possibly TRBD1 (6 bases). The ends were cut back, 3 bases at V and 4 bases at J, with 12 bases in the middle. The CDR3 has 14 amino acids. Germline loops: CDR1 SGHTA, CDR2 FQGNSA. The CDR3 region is CASSLGQGIYGYTF. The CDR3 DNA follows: TGTGCCAGCAGCTTGGGGCAGGGGATCTATGGCTACACCTTC.

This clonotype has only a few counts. CDR3 region: CASSLHRGLSTGELFF. The CDR3 bases are TGTGCCAGCAGCCTTCACAGGGGGCTGAGCACCGGGGAGCTGTTTTTT. The gene calls are TRBV7-2 and TRBJ2-2, with TRBD1 matching over 9 bases. Germline V CDR1 and CDR2: SGHTA, FQGNSA. The length of the CDR3 is 16 residues. J lost 4 bases, V lost 5 bases, and 8 bases had no gene match.

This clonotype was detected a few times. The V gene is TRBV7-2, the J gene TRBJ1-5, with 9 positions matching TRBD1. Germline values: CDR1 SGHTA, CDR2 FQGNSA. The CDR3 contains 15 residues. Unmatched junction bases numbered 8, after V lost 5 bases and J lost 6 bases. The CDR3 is CASSGTGKGTQPQHF. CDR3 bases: TGTGCCAGCAGCGGGACAGGGAAGGGGACTCAGCCCCAGCATTTT.

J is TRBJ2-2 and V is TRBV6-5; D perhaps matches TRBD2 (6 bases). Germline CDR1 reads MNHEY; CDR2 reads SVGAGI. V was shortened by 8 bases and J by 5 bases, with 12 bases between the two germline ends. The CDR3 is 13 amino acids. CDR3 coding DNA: TGTGCCAGCCGGGGGAAAACAACCGGGGAGCTGTTTTTT. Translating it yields CASRGKTTGELFF.

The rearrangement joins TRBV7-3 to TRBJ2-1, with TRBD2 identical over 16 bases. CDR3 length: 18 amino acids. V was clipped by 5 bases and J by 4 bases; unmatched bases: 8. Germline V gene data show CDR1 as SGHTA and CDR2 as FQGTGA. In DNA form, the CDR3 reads TGTGCCAGCAGCATTGGGACTAGCGGGAGGGGGGGGTACAATGAGCAGTTCTTC. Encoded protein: CASSIGTSGRGGYNEQFF.

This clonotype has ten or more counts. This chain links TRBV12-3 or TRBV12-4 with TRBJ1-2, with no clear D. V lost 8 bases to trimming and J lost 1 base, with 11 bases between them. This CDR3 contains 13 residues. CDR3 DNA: TGTGCCAGCTCACCAGGCGTTAACTATGGCTACACCTTC. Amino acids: CASSPGVNYGYTF.

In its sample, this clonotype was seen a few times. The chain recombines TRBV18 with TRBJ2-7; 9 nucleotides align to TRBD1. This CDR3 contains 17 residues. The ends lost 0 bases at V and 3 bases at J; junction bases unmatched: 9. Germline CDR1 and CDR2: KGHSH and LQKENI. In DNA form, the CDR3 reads TGTGCCAGCTCACCACCGGGACAGGGCCTGCAGTACTACGAGCAGTACTTC. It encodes CASSPPGQGLQYYEQYF.

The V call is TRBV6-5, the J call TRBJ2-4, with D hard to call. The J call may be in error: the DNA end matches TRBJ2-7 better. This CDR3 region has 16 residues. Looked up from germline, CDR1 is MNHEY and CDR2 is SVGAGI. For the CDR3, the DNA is TGTGCCAGCATCACGCGAGTCAGGCGAAAGACCTACGAGCAGTACTTC. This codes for CASITRVRRKTYEQYF.